This is a list of T cell receptor beta chains from one sample in a study of long-term antiretroviral therapy in people with HIV. Profiling relied on immunoSEQ multiplex PCR, and the TCRdb table lists in-frame clones only, not all of them. This table holds tens of thousands of clones, over 75% found once. The sample was unsorted PBMCs, taken 1.1 years before starting antiretroviral therapy. Receptor source: a woman in her thirties with HIV. Both conserved end residues are part of each CDR3. The order of the fields is V gene, J gene, D gene, clone size, CDR3 protein, CDR3 DNA. A D gene is named only where the DNA matches it firmly. Some rows mark clone size as missing; the rest say once, few, many or name a class of expanded clone.

TRBV2	TRBJ1-1	NA	NA	CASSRVLGPEAFF	TGTGCCAGTTCCAGGGTTTTGGGACCTGAAGCTTTCTTT
TRBV27	TRBJ1-6	TRBD1	NA	CASSPGTGISPLHF	TGTGCCAGCAGCCCCGGGACAGGGATCTCACCCCTCCACTTT
TRBV12-2	TRBJ1-4	NA	NA	CASRSLTVIRTGWRAKLFF	TGTGCAAGTCGCTCTTTGACCGTTATTCGAACAGGGTGGCGGGCAAAACTGTTTTTT
TRBV29-1	TRBJ1-1	TRBD1	NA	CSVEDGDRLVAEAFF	TGCAGCGTTGAAGACGGGGACAGGTTGGTTGCTGAAGCTTTCTTT
TRBV30	TRBJ2-6	NA	NA	CAWRKDSSGANVLTF	TGTGCCTGGAGAAAGGACAGCTCTGGGGCCAACGTCCTGACTTTC
TRBV6-4	TRBJ2-1	TRBD2	NA	CASSERPSGVSYNEQFF	TGTGCCAGCAGTGAGAGGCCTAGCGGGGTATCCTACAATGAGCAGTTCTTC
TRBV9	TRBJ2-5	NA	NA	CASSVALEASYGGTQYF	TGTGCCAGCAGCGTAGCCTTGGAGGCCTCATACGGGGGGACCCAGTACTTC
TRBV29-1	TRBJ2-5	NA	NA	CSVGGVLLQETQYF	TGCAGCGTGGGTGGGGTACTCCTCCAAGAGACCCAGTACTTC
TRBV6-1	TRBJ1-1	NA	few	CASRDGTEAFF	TGTGCCAGCAGGGACGGCACTGAAGCTTTCTTT
TRBV29-1	TRBJ2-3	NA	NA	CSVRAVIGGDTQYF	TGCAGCGTCCGAGCGGTCATAGGGGGAGATACGCAGTATTTT
TRBV14	TRBJ1-1	NA	NA	CASSQGGRPAEAFF	TGTGCCAGCAGCCAAGGGGGCCGGCCCGCTGAAGCTTTCTTT
TRBV27	TRBJ2-3	TRBD1	NA	CASSLQTGNTDTQYF	TGTGCCAGCAGTTTACAGACAGGGAACACAGATACGCAGTATTTT
TRBV4-1	TRBJ2-2	NA	NA	CASSPEGVLNTGELFF	TGCGCCAGCAGCCCTGAAGGGGTCCTGAACACCGGGGAGCTGTTTTTT
TRBV6-1	TRBJ1-4	NA	NA	CASNALHPEKLFF	TGTGCCAGCAATGCCCTGCATCCTGAAAAACTGTTTTTT
TRBV28	TRBJ2-7	NA	NA	CASSGGFYEQYF	TGTGCCAGCAGTGGGGGTTTCTACGAGCAGTACTTC
TRBV5-1	TRBJ2-3	TRBD1	NA	CASSYQGESTDTQYF	TGCGCCAGCAGCTACCAGGGGGAGAGCACAGATACGCAGTATTTT
TRBV7-8	TRBJ1-5	NA	few	CASSRDGGNQPQHF	TGTGCCAGCAGCCGGGACGGGGGGAACCAGCCCCAGCATTTT
TRBV5-6	TRBJ1-2	TRBD1	NA	CASSLKPGQGVRGAYGYTF	TGTGCCAGCAGTCTAAAACCGGGACAGGGTGTGCGGGGCGCGTATGGCTACACCTTC
TRBV6-4	TRBJ1-1	NA	NA	CASSEGRGAEAFF	TGTGCCAGCAGTGAGGGTAGGGGGGCTGAAGCTTTCTTT
TRBV2	TRBJ2-1	NA	NA	CASSRGQTRNEQFF	TGTGCCAGCAGTAGGGGGCAGACTAGGAATGAGCAGTTCTTC
TRBV18	TRBJ2-3	NA	NA	CASSLNPRDTQYF	TGTGCCAGCTCATTAAACCCTCGGGATACGCAGTATTTT
TRBV29-1	TRBJ1-2	NA	few	CSVEQLYGYTF	TGCAGCGTCGAACAGCTCTATGGCTACACCTTC
TRBV2	TRBJ1-6	NA	NA	CASSENRRDSPLHF	TGTGCCAGCAGTGAAAACAGGAGGGATTCACCCCTCCACTTT
TRBV9	TRBJ1-5	NA	NA	CASSVGGDSNQPQHF	TGTGCCAGCAGCGTAGGGGGCGATAGCAATCAGCCCCAGCATTTT
TRBV10-3	TRBJ1-5	NA	NA	CAISESRGLGQPQHF	TGTGCCATCAGTGAGTCAAGGGGTCTGGGACAGCCCCAGCATTTT
TRBV23-1	TRBJ2-1	NA	NA	CASSSLPPRGADYNEQFF	TGCGCCAGCTCGTCCCTACCACCACGGGGGGCTGATTACAATGAGCAGTTCTTC
TRBV27	TRBJ2-1	TRBD2	NA	CASTSGGYNEQFF	TGTGCCAGCACCTCGGGGGGTTACAATGAGCAGTTCTTC
TRBV25-1	TRBJ1-1	TRBD1	NA	CASSGDRATFF	TGTGCCAGCAGTGGGGACAGGGCAACATTCTTT
TRBV7-6	TRBJ2-1	TRBD2	NA	CASSLAPEKRGGNEQFF	TGTGCCAGCAGCCTCGCGCCCGAGAAGCGGGGGGGCAATGAGCAGTTCTTC
TRBV5-1	TRBJ2-1	NA	NA	CASSRGGDHNEQFF	TGCGCCAGCAGTAGGGGCGGGGACCACAATGAGCAGTTCTTC
TRBV2	TRBJ2-2	NA	NA	CASSVVGGNTGELFF	TGTGCCAGCAGTGTGGTAGGGGGGAACACCGGGGAGCTGTTTTTT
TRBV15	TRBJ1-2	TRBD1	NA	CATSRQTGEYGYTF	TGTGCCACCAGCAGACAGACAGGGGAGTATGGCTACACCTTC
TRBV5-1	TRBJ2-1	NA	NA	CASSPLSGGSYNEQFF	TGCGCCAGCAGCCCCTTATCCGGGGGCTCCTACAATGAGCAGTTCTTC
TRBV7-5	TRBJ2-1	NA	NA	CVRSSTRRDRANEQFF	TGTGTCAGAAGCTCAACCCGGCGGGACAGGGCCAATGAGCAGTTCTTC
TRBV4-1	TRBJ1-1	TRBD1	NA	CASSQGRSSRGSEAFF	TGCGCCAGCAGCCAAGGTCGTTCTAGCAGGGGGTCTGAAGCTTTCTTT
TRBV5-6	TRBJ1-1	TRBD1	NA	CASSFGQGYDTEAFF	TGTGCCAGCAGCTTTGGACAGGGATACGACACTGAAGCTTTCTTT
TRBV10-2	TRBJ1-3	NA	NA	CASKDQGYSGNTIYF	TGCGCCAGCAAGGACCAGGGATACTCTGGAAACACCATATATTTT
TRBV2	TRBJ2-5	NA	NA	CASQYRLNSETQYF	TGTGCCAGCCAATACCGATTGAATTCAGAGACCCAGTACTTC